Listed below are T cell receptor beta chains from one sample, sequenced in a study of blood T cell repertoires in COVID-19. Sequenced by immunoSEQ multiplex PCR; TCRdb stores in-frame clones only, minus some. The top ten hold about 2% of the sample, which has a few hundred thousand clones, about 86% seen once. The source material was peripheral blood. These receptors all come from a man in his thirties or forties with active or convalescent COVID-19. Each CDR3 is given with its conserved first and last residue. The D gene is left open where the match is weak.

V: TRBV11-2; J: TRBJ1-5; length: 15; D: NA; CDR3: CASSQNGGDNQPQHF
V: TRBV7-9; J: TRBJ1-5; length: 13; D: NA; CDR3: CASSLGQNQPQHF
V: TRBV4-1; J: TRBJ1-1; length: 15; D: NA; CDR3: CASSQEPGLNTEAFF
V: TRBV6-6; J: TRBJ2-1; length: 12; D: NA; CDR3: CASSSLYNEQFF
V: TRBV10-2; J: TRBJ1-2; length: 12; D: NA; CDR3: CASQGTSYGYTF
V: TRBV30; J: TRBJ1-2; length: 13; D: NA; CDR3: CASNRGGSYGYTF
V: TRBV5-4; J: TRBJ2-7; length: 13; D: NA; CDR3: CASSRQSSYEQYF
V: TRBV2; J: TRBJ2-2; length: 15; D: TRBD2; CDR3: CASSGLAQNTGELFF
V: TRBV6-5; J: TRBJ1-6; length: 14; D: TRBD1; CDR3: CASRWTGYNSPLHF
V: TRBV7-2; J: TRBJ2-7; length: 13; D: NA; CDR3: CASSPDYNGEQYF
V: TRBV5-6; J: TRBJ2-3; length: 16; D: TRBD2; CDR3: CASSLIAGELIDTQYF
V: TRBV11-2; J: TRBJ2-5; length: 12; D: NA; CDR3: CASSRVPETQYF
V: TRBV19; J: TRBJ1-2; length: 13; D: NA; CDR3: CASSLADRLGYTF
V: TRBV15; J: TRBJ2-3; length: 16; D: NA; CDR3: CATRSEPGRSTDTQYF
V: TRBV6-6; J: TRBJ1-2; length: 14; D: NA; CDR3: CASSSQGLGYGYTF
V: TRBV30; J: TRBJ2-7; length: 13; D: TRBD1; CDR3: CAWVRDSTYEQYF